These 10 T cell receptor beta chains were all obtained from the same sample, sequenced in a study of cytotoxic CD8 clonotypes in ibrutinib-treated CLL. Clones were sequenced by immunoSEQ multiplex PCR, and TCRdb holds only the in-frame ones, with some missing. The data show around 250,000 clones, 70% seen once. This material consisted of PBMCs, taken after 24 months of ibrutinib treatment. Receptor source: a human donor with chronic lymphocytic leukemia.

The rearrangement links TRBV5-1 to TRBJ2-2; D is possibly TRBD2 (5 bases). CDR1 is SGHRS, CDR2 YFSETQ, per germline. The CDR3 length is 16 residues. Trimming removed 7 bases at V and 0 bases at J, with 16 bases between. CDR3 DNA sequence: TGCGCCAGCGTTGACGGCCCGGGGACGAACACCGGGGAGCTGTTTTTT. The encoded protein is CASVDGPGTNTGELFF.

To note about this clone: Other DNA sequences in this sample translate to the same CDR3. J is TRBJ2-3 and V is TRBV6-5; D is unclear. The CDR3 length is 13 residues. V was pared by 0 bases and J by 6 bases, with 7 bases between. The germline gives CDR1 MNHEY, CDR2 SVGAGI. The CDR3 nucleotides read TGTGCCAGCAGTTACTCCTCGGCGGATACGCAGTATTTT. Its protein product is CASSYSSADTQYF.

The V call is TRBV7-9, the J call TRBJ2-7, with 7 nucleotides matching TRBD1. CDR3 length equals 13 residues. CDR1 and CDR2 (germline): SEHNR, FQNEAQ (reference sequence). With V trimmed by 3 bases and J by 3 bases, 2 bases remained unmatched. CDR3 residues: CASSFQGDYEQYF. CDR3 in DNA: TGTGCCAGCAGCTTCCAGGGGGACTACGAGCAGTACTTC.

The chain links TRBV2 to TRBJ1-1, with a tentative D call TRBD1 (5 bases). The V gene lost 5 bases and the J gene lost 0 bases, with 13 bases spanning the gap. There are 15 residues in the CDR3. CDR1 is SNHLY, CDR2 FYNNEI, per germline. CDR3 residues: CASSSLGTLNTEAFF. In DNA form, the CDR3 reads TGTGCCAGCAGTTCGTTGGGGACGTTGAACACTGAAGCTTTCTTT.

The CDR3 DNA reads as TGTGCCAGCAGTTCCCCTAGCGGGAGGGCCTACGAGCAGTACTTC. It codes for CASSSPSGRAYEQYF. V is TRBV27 and J is TRBJ2-7; TRBD2 agrees at 12 bases. V shed 4 bases, J shed 2 bases, and the junction held 3 bases outside the gene matches. Germline-derived CDR1 and CDR2 are MNHEY and SMNVEV (reference sequence). This CDR3 is built from 15 residues.

V and J are TRBV7-2 and TRBJ2-3; 7 bases are a match to TRBD2. Trimming at V came to 7 bases and at J to 1 base, leaving 5 bases not matched to a gene. The CDR3 has 14 amino acids. Per the germline V gene, CDR1 is SGHTA and CDR2 is FQGNSA. Here the CDR3 reads CASTTAGRTDTQYF. The CDR3 DNA sequence: TGTGCCAGCACTACAGCGGGACGCACAGATACGCAGTATTTT.

The V call is TRBV5-4, the J call TRBJ2-1, with 9 bases matching TRBD2. The V segment lost 7 bases and the J segment 6 bases; nucleotides outside the gene matches: 8. This CDR3 is 14 amino acids long. Germline-derived CDR1 and CDR2 are SGHNT and YYREEE (reference sequence). The CDR3 spells CASYLAGEANEQFF. The CDR3 DNA reads as TGTGCCAGCTACTTAGCGGGAGAGGCCAATGAGCAGTTCTTC. Supplemented by reference TRBV5-4 and TRBJ2-1, the full variable domain reads ETGVTQSPTHLIKTRGQQVTLRCSSQSGHNTVSWYQQALGQGPQFIFQYYREEENGRGNFPPRFSGLQFPNYSSELNVNALELDDSALYLCASYLAGEANEQFFGPGTRLTVL.

The chain recombines TRBV6-1 with TRBJ2-3, with D possibly being TRBD2 (5 bases). V was trimmed by 3 bases and J by 3 bases, leaving 7 bases between them. Germline lookup yields CDR1 MNHNS and CDR2 SASEGT. The CDR3 totals 13 residues. CDR3 nucleotides: TGTGCCAGCAGTGACCCGGGAACAGATACGCAGTATTTT. The encoded protein is CASSDPGTDTQYF.

This chain links TRBV5-6 with TRBJ1-2; 8 bases fit TRBD1. Trimming cost V 1 base and J 7 bases; bases outside gene matches: 6. This CDR3 is 14 amino acids long. Germline values: CDR1 SGHDT, CDR2 YYEEEE. The DNA of the CDR3 is TGTGCCAGCAGCTTGCTACAGGGGGGAGGTGGCTACACCTTC. This translates into CASSLLQGGGGYTF.

This chain's CDR3 is CASRAGTGTGETQYF. In nucleotides, the CDR3 is TGTGCCAGCAGAGCCGGGACAGGTACGGGAGAGACCCAGTACTTC. This chain joins TRBV9 and TRBJ2-5, with 8 nucleotides matching TRBD1. J gave up 4 bases and V 5 bases, and 10 bases lay outside the gene matches. Germline lookup yields CDR1 SGDLS and CDR2 YYNGEE. This CDR3 region has 15 residues.